One and the same sample provided the 5 T cell receptor beta chains below, sequenced in a study of post-analysis software for immune sequencing data. Points from the study as a whole: Elevated frequency relative to controls characterized four or five TRBV segments in patients, TRBV5-6, TRBV5-1 and TRBV20-1 among them.

TCR beta cDNA libraries had unique molecular identifiers. TCRdb reprocessed the PCR reads via MiXCR and lists one record per CDR3 protein. The table records 650,000 to 900,000 distinct CDR3 sequences, about half of them present only once. What these receptors recognize is not known. The source material was blood. The receptors here all came from a girl aged 10-17 years with multiple sclerosis.

This clonotype appeared a few times. This sequence joins TRBV27 and TRBJ2-3, with a tentative D call TRBD2 (6 bases). The CDR3 contains 17 residues. Trimming removed 2 bases at V and 2 bases at J, with 17 bases between. Germline V gene sequence: CDR1 MNHEY, CDR2 SMNVEV (reference sequence). The CDR3 region has the DNA TGTGCCAGCAGTTTAACGGGACTGAACCGAATCACAGATACGCAGTATTTT. Translated: CASSLTGLNRITDTQYF.

This clonotype was seen more than once but under ten times. The chain uses TRBV12-3 or TRBV12-4 and TRBJ2-1, with 9 nucleotides matching TRBD2. With 3 bases clipped from V and 2 bases from J, the junction kept 8 bases outside the gene matches. There are 17 residues in the CDR3. The CDR3 here is CASSFSSVAGAYNEQFF. In DNA form, the CDR3 reads TGTGCCAGCAGTTTTAGCTCCGTAGCGGGGGCCTACAATGAGCAGTTCTTC.

The chain uses TRBV2 and TRBJ1-2; no definite D call. V gave up 1 base and J gave up 3 bases, with 12 bases separating them. This CDR3 contains 15 residues. Germline V gene lookup returns CDR1 SNHLY and CDR2 FYNNEI. The CDR3 protein is CASSEGHPQDYGYTF. The CDR3 DNA reads as TGTGCCAGCAGTGAAGGACACCCCCAGGACTATGGCTACACCTTC.

The chain combines TRBV6-1 with TRBJ1-1; 11 nucleotides match TRBD1. The length of the CDR3 is 12 residues. The ends lost 11 bases at V and 5 bases at J; junction bases unmatched: 4. The germline V gene encodes CDR1 MNHNS and CDR2 SASEGT. CDR3 coding DNA: TGTGCCGGAGGGACAGGGGGGACTGAAGCTTTCTTT. It codes for CAGGTGGTEAFF.

V gene TRBV29-1 combines with J gene TRBJ1-1, with D hard to call. The length of the CDR3 is 13 residues. Germline CDR1 SQVTM, CDR2 ANQGSEA. The V end was cut by 7 bases, the J end by 7 bases, with 19 bases between. The CDR3 DNA reads TGCAGCGCCGCGTCTTGGAATTCGAGTGAAGCTTTCTTT. It yields the protein CSAASWNSSEAFF.